This T cell receptor (beta chain) was recovered during a study of shared clonotypes between healthy human individuals. In the CD4+ fraction, cells were divided into CD45RA+ naive and CD45RA-negative memory subsets. Data came from immunoSEQ multiplex PCR; TCRdb stores just in-frame clones and leaves some out. The sample includes approximately 2,300,000 clones, 85% to 95% seen only once; the top ten take 0.3% to 0.4%. Per germline, CDR1 SGHNT and CDR2 YYREEE (reference sequence). CDR3 size: 13 residues. Trimming stripped 0 bases from V and 6 bases from J, with 7 bases between. This clone was seen a single time.

Material: naive CD4+ T cells from PBMCs. Subset: CD45RA+ positively selected. This clonotype originated in a man aged 18 to 29 in good health. Some clones in this sample may be carry-over from other donors' samples. The chain joins TRBV5-4 to TRBJ2-1, with D possibly matching TRBD2 (5 bases). The CDR3 DNA reads as TGTGCCAGCAGCTTGGCCGGGGTCAATGAGCAGTTCTTC. Protein: CASSLAGVNEQFF.